This T cell receptor beta chain was captured by sequencing in a study of blood T cells in healthy people across ages. The wider study: About one barcoded beta molecule per two T cells was the capture yield of template switching.

A second about 6 to 12 cycle PCR used barcoded and J-beta primers. All samples yielded 3 million or more CDR3-containing paired-end reads. TCRdb re-called the 5' RACE reads through MiXCR, storing one row per CDR3 protein. Of hundreds of thousands of distinct CDR3 sequences in the sample, around 30% are singletons; the top ten hold over 25%. Each of the donors had about 9.9 milliliters of peripheral blood drawn into EDTA-treated Vacutainer tubes. The CDR3 runs 15 residues. Germline-derived CDR1 and CDR2 are SGHTA and FQGNSA. V lost 2 bases and J lost 12; bases outside the gene matches: 15. Material: blood. The chain recombines TRBV7-2 with TRBJ1-1, with TRBD1 matching 7 bases. The clonotype comes from a woman in her 70s in good health. For the CDR3, the DNA is TGTGCCAGCAGCTTAAGGGTGGGGGACAGTGGCCTAACTTTCTTT. Encoded protein: CASSLRVGDSGLTFF.